The clone carrying this T cell receptor beta chain has a single count. The antigen remains unidentified. This specimen belongs to a study of siplizumab effects on memory and regulatory T cells. General study results and limits: Roughly 75-96% of proliferating clones (CD4+ or CD8+) could not be assigned a naive or memory phenotype.

V lost 3 bases and J 7 bases, leaving 15 bases between the germline ends. The germline CDR1 and CDR2 sequences are KGHSH and LQKENI. The CDR3 has 15 residues. Assay used: immunoSEQ multiplex PCR; TCRdb lists only in-frame clones, some missing. The sample carries around 95,000 clones, around 92% recorded once. The chain has TRBV18 and TRBJ2-2, with D possibly TRBD1 on 6 matching bases. The origin of this receptor is a human donor in good health. The source material was CD4+ T cells sorted from blood. The CDR3 nucleotides are TGTGCCAGCTCACCGACAGGACTTAGAGGCGGGGAGCTGTTTTTT. Its translation is CASSPTGLRGGELFF.